This T cell receptor beta chain emerged from a study of blood T cell repertoires in COVID-19. Sequencing used immunoSEQ multiplex PCR; TCRdb keeps in-frame clones, though not all of them. The sample lists about 250,000 clones; almost 85% were seen once. V lost 1 base and J 3 bases, leaving 13 bases between the germline ends. CDR3 size: 15 residues. CDR1 and CDR2 from the germline V gene are LGHNA and YSLEER. The source of this sequence is a woman aged 45-65 years with acute COVID-19. Sequencing was carried out using PBMCs or T cells enriched from blood (not recorded which). The V and J genes are TRBV4-3 and TRBJ2-7, with D hard to call. The CDR3 sequence: CASSQVLGRNYEQYF. The CDR3 DNA follows: TGCGCCAGCAGCCAAGTTCTGGGCAGAAACTACGAGCAGTACTTC.